The present T cell receptor (beta chain) was sequenced within a study of blood T cell repertoires in COVID-19. The authors' processing: Reference gene primers were amplified, and this amplification served to estimate nucleated cell counts. Profiled with immunoSEQ multiplex PCR; TCRdb holds only in-frame clones, not every one. Clone size and V and J calls were adopted from that table, with D and trimming inferred from the DNA. This table has around 76,000 clones, more than 65% appearing once. Trimming stripped 2 bases from V and 0 bases from J, with 5 bases between. This CDR3 is built from 15 residues. Germline CDR1 SGHAT, CDR2 FQNNGV.

This TCR was recovered from a woman of 80 years or more with active or convalescent COVID-19. Input material: peripheral blood. The rearrangement joins TRBV11-2 to TRBJ2-6; D unresolved. The CDR3 protein is CASSLQLSGANVLTF. Written as DNA, the CDR3 is TGTGCCAGCAGCTTACAACTCTCTGGGGCCAACGTCCTGACTTTC.